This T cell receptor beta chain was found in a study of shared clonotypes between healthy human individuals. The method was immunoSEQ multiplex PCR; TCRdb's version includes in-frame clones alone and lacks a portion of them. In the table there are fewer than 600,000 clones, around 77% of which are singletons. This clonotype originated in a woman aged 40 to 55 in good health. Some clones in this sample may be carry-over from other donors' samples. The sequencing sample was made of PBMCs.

DNA of the CDR3: TGCGCCAGCAGCCCGCCGGACGGTGCCTACGAGCAGTACTTC. Amino acids: CASSPPDGAYEQYF. The chain couples TRBV5-1 to TRBJ2-7; D is unclear. Germline-derived CDR1 and CDR2 are SGHRS and YFSETQ. CDR3 length: 14 amino acids. Trimming pared 4 bases from V and 2 bases from J, leaving 13 bases between.